Given below is one T cell receptor beta chain in context. This entry is derived from a study of cytomegalovirus exposure and HLA in healthy donors. CDR3 size: 15 residues. Germline CDR1 is LNHNV and CDR2 is YYDKDF (reference sequence). V was clipped by 5 bases and J by 4 bases; unmatched bases: 3. Both 60 Vbeta primers and 13 Jbeta primers went into the PCR. Some clones are missing from TCRdb's copy, which holds only in-frame ones; the method was immunoSEQ multiplex PCR. In the table there are some 200,000 clones, 75% to 90% of which are singletons. The clonotype originates from a man in his forties in good health and CMV-seropositive. The chain uses TRBV15 and TRBJ2-1; 12 nucleotides align to TRBD2. Sequenced sample: PBMCs. The CDR3 region has the DNA TGTGCCACCAGCGCACTAGCGGGGGGATACAATGAGCAGTTCTTC. It encodes CATSALAGGYNEQFF.